This is a list of T cell receptor beta chains from one sample in a study of blood T cell repertoires in COVID-19. The table came from immunoSEQ multiplex PCR; TCRdb's copy has only in-frame clones and leaves some out. The sample holds about 150,000 clones, 75% to 85% seen once. The sample was peripheral blood. The receptors were sampled from a woman aged 60-75 years with COVID-19, enrolled during active disease. Each CDR3 is given with its conserved first and last residue. The D gene is left open where the match is weak. The size of a clone is reported for some rows only, either as once, few or many, or as a class for expanded clones.

NA TRBJ1-2 TRBV5-1 NA TGCGCCAGCAGATCGGACAGTACTTTCTATGGCTACACCTTC CASRSDSTFYGYTF
NA TRBJ1-5 TRBV6-5 NA TGTGCCACCAGGTCCTGGGGGACAAGAGATCAGCCCCAGCATTTT CATRSWGTRDQPQHF
NA TRBJ2-1 TRBV6-5 NA TGTGCCAGCACCGAAAGTCGGGGGAATGAGCAGTTCTTC CASTESRGNEQFF
NA TRBJ1-1 TRBV6-4 NA TGTGCCAGCAGTGACCGGGAGAACACTGAAGCTTTCTTT CASSDRENTEAFF
TRBD1 TRBJ1-4 TRBV10-2 NA TGCGCCAGCAGTGAATCCGGGACAGGGCTGTTTTTT CASSESGTGLFF
NA TRBJ2-7 TRBV4-1 NA TGCGCCAGCAGCCACCCAGATACCTACGAGCAGTACTTC CASSHPDTYEQYF
NA TRBJ1-6 TRBV6-5 NA TGTGCCAGCAGTTATCGACAGCGCTCCTATAATTCACCCCTCCACTTT CASSYRQRSYNSPLHF
TRBD2 TRBJ2-5 TRBV5-4 NA TGTGCCAGCACGCCGGGAGGGCCTCTTTTTCCACAAGAGACCCAGTACTTC CASTPGGPLFPQETQYF
NA TRBJ2-7 TRBV6-5 NA TGTGCCAGCACCGGAGTGTATCAGGGGTCCGAGCAGTACTTC CASTGVYQGSEQYF
TRBD1 TRBJ1-6 TRBV27 NA TGTGCCAGCAGAGCGGACAGGACAAGCTCCTATAATTCACCCCTCCACTTT CASRADRTSSYNSPLHF
TRBD2 TRBJ2-2 TRBV11-2 few TGTGCCAGCAGCTTTGGACTAGCGGGCACCGGGGAGCTGTTTTTT CASSFGLAGTGELFF
NA TRBJ2-5 TRBV5-6 NA TGTGCCAGCAGCTTGGGGCTGGAAGAGACCCAGTACTTC CASSLGLEETQYF
NA TRBJ1-3 TRBV7-8 NA TGTGCCAGCAGCATCCCAGGGGTGGCTGGAAACACCATATATTTT CASSIPGVAGNTIYF
NA TRBJ1-4 TRBV18 NA TGTGCCAGCTCACTGGGGCGGACAACTAATGAAAAACTGTTTTTT CASSLGRTTNEKLFF
TRBD1 TRBJ1-1 TRBV7-3 NA TGTGCCAGCAGCCCCGGACAGGGGGAAGCTTTCTTT CASSPGQGEAFF
NA TRBJ1-3 TRBV27 once TGTGCCAGCAGTTTAAGGGGGAACGCTGGAAACACCATATATTTT CASSLRGNAGNTIYF
TRBD1 TRBJ2-6 TRBV19 once TGTGCCAGTAGCCAGGGGGCCCGGGCCAACGTCCTGACTTTC CASSQGARANVLTF
NA TRBJ1-4 TRBV18 NA TGTGCCAGCTCACCTAGGGGGACTAATGAAAAACTGTTTTTT CASSPRGTNEKLFF
NA TRBJ2-1 TRBV5-1 NA TGCGCCAGCAGCTTGACTCCACAGGTTGGTCTGGTCTTC CASSLTPQVGLVF
NA TRBJ1-2 TRBV27 NA TGTGCCAGCAGTCTACAGGGCTATGGCTACACCTTC CASSLQGYGYTF
NA TRBJ2-1 TRBV5-1 NA TGCGCCAGCAGCTTCGGGGGTTCCTACAATGAGCAGTTCTTC CASSFGGSYNEQFF
NA TRBJ2-3 TRBV5-1 NA TGCGCCAGCAGCTTGGAACTGGAGGGGGATACGCAGTATTTT CASSLELEGDTQYF
TRBD1 TRBJ2-1 TRBV3-1/TRBV3-2 NA TGTGCCAGCAGCCTGTGGGCCCCGGGACAGGGTTCCTACAATGAGCAGTTCTTC CASSLWAPGQGSYNEQFF
TRBD1 TRBJ1-2 TRBV5-1 few TGCGCCAGCAGCTTGGAGACAGGGGTCGGCTATGGCTACACCTTC CASSLETGVGYGYTF
NA TRBJ2-2 TRBV2 NA TGTGCCAGCAGTGTGGTTAGAGCGAACACCGGGGAGCTGTTTTTT CASSVVRANTGELFF
TRBD1 TRBJ1-2 TRBV19 NA TGTGCCAGTAGACCGACAGGGAACGGCTACACCTTC CASRPTGNGYTF
TRBD2 TRBJ2-7 TRBV5-5 NA TGTGCCAGCAGCTTGGGTGGGAGGGGACTAGCGGGAGGTCACGAGCAGTACTTC CASSLGGRGLAGGHEQYF
NA TRBJ2-7 TRBV7-2 NA TGTGCCAGCAGACTAGTGTCTACCTACGAGCAGTACTTC CASRLVSTYEQYF
TRBD2 TRBJ2-1 TRBV7-2 NA TGTGCCAGCAGCACCAGCGGGGGGGCCGAGGAGGAGCAGTTCTTC CASSTSGGAEEEQFF
TRBD1 TRBJ1-2 TRBV30 once TGTGCCTGGGATCGGGACAGCGGCTACACCTTC CAWDRDSGYTF
TRBD1 TRBJ1-2 TRBV9 NA TGTGCCAGCAGCCGTTTCGGGGCAGGGGGACAGCATGGCTACACCTTC CASSRFGAGGQHGYTF
NA TRBJ1-2 TRBV2 NA TGTGCCAGCAGTGAAGGTAAAAACAGGGTCCGAAACTATGGCTACACCTTC CASSEGKNRVRNYGYTF
NA TRBJ1-1 TRBV6-2/TRBV6-3 NA TGTGCCAGCAGCCTGATCAGTCAGGGTGTCACTGAAGCTTTCTTT CASSLISQGVTEAFF
NA TRBJ1-5 TRBV25-1 few TGTGCCAGCAGTGTAAAAAATCAGCCCCAGCATTTT CASSVKNQPQHF
NA TRBJ2-2 TRBV10-2 NA TGCGCCAGCAGGCGGGGGTCCCCGACAGGGGCCAAACTGGCCACCGGGGAGCTGTTTTTT CASRRGSPTGAKLATGELFF
NA TRBJ1-2 TRBV9 NA TGTGCCAGCAGCGCTGGAGTCTCCCGAGGAGGTTGGAACTATGGCTACACCTTC CASSAGVSRGGWNYGYTF
TRBD1 TRBJ1-2 TRBV19 NA TGTGCCAGTAGTATTTCCAGGGGGCCTGGCTACACCTTC CASSISRGPGYTF
NA TRBJ1-2 TRBV12-3/TRBV12-4 few TGTGCCAGCAGTTATGAGGGTTATGGCTACACCTTC CASSYEGYGYTF
TRBD1 TRBJ1-1 TRBV19 NA TGTGCCAGTAGGGGGTTCCCGGGACAGGGAAACACTGAAGCTTTCTTT CASRGFPGQGNTEAFF
NA TRBJ1-2 TRBV3-1/TRBV3-2 once TGTGCCAGCAGCCAGCGAGGGAGGGGGAGCTATGGCTACACCTTC CASSQRGRGSYGYTF
NA TRBJ1-2 TRBV7-9 NA TGTGTCAGCAGCTTAGCTGGTCACTCCAACTATGGCTACACCTTC CVSSLAGHSNYGYTF
TRBD2 TRBJ2-1 TRBV25-1 NA TGTGCCAGCACCCAAACGGGGGGGAATAACCTTATCTACAATGAGCAGTTCTTC CASTQTGGNNLIYNEQFF
TRBD1 TRBJ1-1 TRBV30 NA TGTGCCTGGAGCCATACAGGGGGCGCTGAAGCTTTCTTT CAWSHTGGAEAFF
TRBD1 TRBJ1-2 TRBV4-2 NA TGTGCCAGCAGCCAAGTTTCCAGGACAGGGGGCGCCCATGGCTACACCTTC CASSQVSRTGGAHGYTF
NA TRBJ1-1 TRBV6-5 NA TGTGCCAGCAGTCCTCTCGACAGTAGAAACACTGAAGCTTTCTTT CASSPLDSRNTEAFF
TRBD1 TRBJ1-5 TRBV6-5 NA TGTGCCAGCAGTCTACCAACAGGGGGCAATCAGCCCCAGCATTTT CASSLPTGGNQPQHF
NA TRBJ2-1 TRBV10-1 NA TGCGCCAGCAGTGAGTCCTTTAGAGCGGGTTTACTTTACAATGAGCAGTTCTTC CASSESFRAGLLYNEQFF
NA TRBJ1-5 TRBV12-3/TRBV12-4 NA TGTGCCAGCAGCCCGGACAAAGTTCAGCCCCAGCATTTT CASSPDKVQPQHF
NA TRBJ1-2 TRBV19 NA TGTGCCAGTAGTATCGAGGGCGGGGTGAACTATGGCTACACCTTC CASSIEGGVNYGYTF
TRBD1 TRBJ2-1 TRBV27 NA TGTGCCAGCGGAACAGGGGGAAGAAATGAGCAGTTCTTC CASGTGGRNEQFF
TRBD2 TRBJ2-1 TRBV11-2 NA TGTGCCAGCAGCTTAGCGGGACTAGCGGGAACCAGCTCCTACAATGAGCAGTTCTTC CASSLAGLAGTSSYNEQFF
TRBD2 TRBJ2-1 TRBV2 few TGTGCCAGCAGTGTGGCGCCTAGCGGGAGCGGCAATGAGCAGTTCTTC CASSVAPSGSGNEQFF